This T cell receptor (beta chain) came from a study of lymphopenia after photon versus proton radiotherapy (dated by TCRdb to about 2019). Some background on the complete study: In patients with gastrointestinal tumors who developed high-grade lymphopenia, the study compared the immunological effects of photon radiation therapy with those of proton radiation therapy. The cohort included roughly 20 patients with gastrointestinal tumors who developed lymphopenia after receiving either photon or proton therapy. The study aimed to characterize how the two radiation modalities differ in their impact on the immune system.

Worth noting for this clone: The clone's antigen remains unknown. No clone much larger than this one lies a single base away; base qualities are absent.

The receptor library was made with the immunoSEQ multiplex PCR assay. T cell repertoires were profiled by deep sequencing of rearranged TCR beta loci, alongside multiparametric flow cytometry. Sourced from immuneACCESS, this table was stored by TCRdb with only in-frame sequences that have V and J called. A share of the clones is absent; for the studies checked, an unresolved V gene accounts for under half, and the remainder has no known explanation. The sample table contains around 55,000 clones; only one count was recorded for 70% to 85% of them. The ten largest clonotypes hold about 2% of the sample. Here is what the overall study found, with its caveats: The survival association was examined only in patients who died, and the authors described better survival with proton therapy as a possibility, not as a demonstrated result. After the lymphocyte count nadir, photon-treated repertoires showed oligoclonal expansion, especially of CD8+ Temra cells, which drove the drop in diversity. Across the cohort, a larger post-nadir drop in TCR diversity was inversely correlated with overall survival time among patients who died. During treatment, patients who received proton therapy stayed relatively stable, whereas patients who received photon therapy lost naive T cells and TCR diversity and gained effector/memory populations.

V is cut by 3 bases and J by 7 bases, and the space between the germline ends is 13 bases. The germline V gene (reference sequence) sets CDR1 to LNHDA and CDR2 to SQIVND. Taken from cysteine to phenylalanine, the CDR3 has 14 residues. The sequence is cut down to CDR3 DNA, 42 bases in frame from base 1. This material consisted of peripheral blood, taken from a patient treated with proton-based radiotherapy. The rearranged segments are TRBV19 and TRBJ2-1, with the D call tentatively TRBD1 or TRBD2, each fitting 7 bases. This TCR was sampled from a man in his 60s with pancreatic cancer. The nucleotides read TGTGCCAGTAGTATTGTCCAGGGGGGGAATGAGCAGTTCTTC. This codes for CASSIVQGGNEQFF.